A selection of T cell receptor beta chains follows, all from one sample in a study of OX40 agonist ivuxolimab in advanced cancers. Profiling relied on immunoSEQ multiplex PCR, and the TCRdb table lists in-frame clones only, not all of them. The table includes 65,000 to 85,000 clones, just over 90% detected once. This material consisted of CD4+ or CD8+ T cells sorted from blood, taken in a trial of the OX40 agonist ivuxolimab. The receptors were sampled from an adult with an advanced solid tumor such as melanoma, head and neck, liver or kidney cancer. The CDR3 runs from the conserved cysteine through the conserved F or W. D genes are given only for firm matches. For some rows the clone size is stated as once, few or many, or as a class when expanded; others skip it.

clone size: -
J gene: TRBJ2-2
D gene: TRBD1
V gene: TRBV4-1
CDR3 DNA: TGCGCCAGCAGCCATGCAGGGGGCATTGGCACCGGGGAGCTGTTTTTT
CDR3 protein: CASSHAGGIGTGELFF

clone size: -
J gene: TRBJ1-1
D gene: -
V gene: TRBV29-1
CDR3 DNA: TGCAGCGGGGAAGACATTGAAGCTTTCTTT
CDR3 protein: CSGEDIEAFF

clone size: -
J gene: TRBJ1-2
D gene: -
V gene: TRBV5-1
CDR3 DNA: TGCGCCAGCAGCTTGGCAAGTGATAACTATGGCTACACCTTC
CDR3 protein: CASSLASDNYGYTF

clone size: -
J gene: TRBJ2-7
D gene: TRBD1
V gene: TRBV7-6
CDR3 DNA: TGTGCCAGCAGCTTAGGTCATGACAGGGAGTTGAGGAACGAGCAGTACTTC
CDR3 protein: CASSLGHDRELRNEQYF

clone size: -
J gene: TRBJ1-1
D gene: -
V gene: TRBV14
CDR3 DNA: TGTGCCAGCAGCCAAGATGAAGGGATGAACACTGAAGCTTTCTTT
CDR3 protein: CASSQDEGMNTEAFF

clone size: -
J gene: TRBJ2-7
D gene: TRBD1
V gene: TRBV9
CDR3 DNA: TGTGCCAGCAGCGTAGCCGTAGAGGGGGCTGGCGAGCAGTACTTC
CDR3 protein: CASSVAVEGAGEQYF

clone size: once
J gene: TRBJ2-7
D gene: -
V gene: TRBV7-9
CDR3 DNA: TGTGCCAGCAGCTTAGGAGGGGAGGCCTACGAGCAGTACTTC
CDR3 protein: CASSLGGEAYEQYF

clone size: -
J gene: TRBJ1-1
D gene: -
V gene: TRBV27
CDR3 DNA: TGTGCCAGCGAAGACAGGAACACTGAAGCTTTCTTT
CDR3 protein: CASEDRNTEAFF

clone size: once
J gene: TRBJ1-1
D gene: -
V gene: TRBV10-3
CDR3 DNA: TGTGCCATCAGTGGGACAGTTCTGAACACTGAAGCTTTCTTT
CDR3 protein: CAISGTVLNTEAFF

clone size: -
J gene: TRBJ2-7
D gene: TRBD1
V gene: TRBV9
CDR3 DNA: TGTGCCAGCAGCGTAGAGGGACAGGGCTACGAGCAGTACTTC
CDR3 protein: CASSVEGQGYEQYF

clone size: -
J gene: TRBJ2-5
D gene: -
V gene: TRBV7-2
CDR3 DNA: TGTGCCAGCAGCTGGCCCCCGCAAGAGACCCAGTACTTC
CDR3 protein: CASSWPPQETQYF

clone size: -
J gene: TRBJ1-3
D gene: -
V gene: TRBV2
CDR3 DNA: TGTGCCAGCACCGAAGGGCCAGGGAGCTCTGGAAACACCATATATTTT
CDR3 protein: CASTEGPGSSGNTIYF

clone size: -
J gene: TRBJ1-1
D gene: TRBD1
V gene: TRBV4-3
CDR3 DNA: TGCGCCAGCAGCCAAGTGGTCGACAGGGGTCTGAACACTGAAGCTTTCTTT
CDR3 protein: CASSQVVDRGLNTEAFF

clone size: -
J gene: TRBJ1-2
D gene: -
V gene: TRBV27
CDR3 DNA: TGTGCCAGCAGTTCAGGACAGCACTATGGCTACACCTTC
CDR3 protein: CASSSGQHYGYTF

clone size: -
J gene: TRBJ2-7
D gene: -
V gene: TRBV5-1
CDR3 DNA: TGCGCCAGCAGCCCCGACAGCTCCTACGAGCAGTACTTC
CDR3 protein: CASSPDSSYEQYF

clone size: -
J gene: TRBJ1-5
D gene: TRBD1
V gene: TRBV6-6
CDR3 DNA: TGTGCCAGCAGTGCCCGAGGGACAGCGATCAATCAGCCCCAGCATTTT
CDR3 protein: CASSARGTAINQPQHF

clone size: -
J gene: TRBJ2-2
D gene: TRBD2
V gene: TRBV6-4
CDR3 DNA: TGTGCCAGCAGTGACTTACTCTATAGCGGGAGAGGCACCGGGGAGCTGTTTTTT
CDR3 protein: CASSDLLYSGRGTGELFF

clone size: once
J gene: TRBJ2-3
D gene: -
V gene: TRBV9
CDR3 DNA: TGTGCCAGCAGCGTAGAAGGGTTCGGCACAGATACGCAGTATTTT
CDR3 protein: CASSVEGFGTDTQYF

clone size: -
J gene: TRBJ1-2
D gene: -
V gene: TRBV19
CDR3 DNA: TGTGCCAGTAGTCCAGGGGTTGGCTATGGCTACACCTTC
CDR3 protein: CASSPGVGYGYTF

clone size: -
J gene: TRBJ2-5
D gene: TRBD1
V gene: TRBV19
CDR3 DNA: TGTGCCAGTAGTATGGGGACAGGCACAGGAGAGACCCAGTACTTC
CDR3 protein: CASSMGTGTGETQYF

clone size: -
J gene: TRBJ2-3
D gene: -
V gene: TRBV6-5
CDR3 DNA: TGTGCCAGCAGTTACCAGACAGGAAGGCCAGATACGCAGTATTTT
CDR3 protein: CASSYQTGRPDTQYF

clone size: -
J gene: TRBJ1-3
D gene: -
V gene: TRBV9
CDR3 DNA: TGTGCCAGCAGCACGCGACAGGTCTCCTCTGGAAACACCATATATTTT
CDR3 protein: CASSTRQVSSGNTIYF

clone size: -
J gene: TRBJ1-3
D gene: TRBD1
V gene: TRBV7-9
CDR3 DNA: TGTGCCAGCAGCTTAATGCAGGGGGCAGGAAACACCATATATTTT
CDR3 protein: CASSLMQGAGNTIYF

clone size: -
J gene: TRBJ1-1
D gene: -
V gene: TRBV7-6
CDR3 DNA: TGTGCCAGCAGCTTAGGTTGGTCAGGGGAAGCTTTCTTT
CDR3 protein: CASSLGWSGEAFF

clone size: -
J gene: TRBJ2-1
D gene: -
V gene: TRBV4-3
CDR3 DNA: TGCGCCAGCAGCCAAGCCTCCACTGGGAGCTCCTACAATGAGCAGTTCTTC
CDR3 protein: CASSQASTGSSYNEQFF

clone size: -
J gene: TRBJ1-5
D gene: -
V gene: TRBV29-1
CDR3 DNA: TGCAGCGTTAACCTTGGGGGCAATCAGCCCCAGCATTTT
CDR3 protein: CSVNLGGNQPQHF

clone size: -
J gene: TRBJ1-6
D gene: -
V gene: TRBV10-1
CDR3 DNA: TGCGCCAGCAGAGCCCGGGAGAATTCACCCCTCCACTTT
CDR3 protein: CASRARENSPLHF

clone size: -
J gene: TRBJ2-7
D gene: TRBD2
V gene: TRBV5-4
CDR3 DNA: TGTGCCAGCAGCTTGACTAGCGGGGACTACGAGCAGTACTTC
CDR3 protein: CASSLTSGDYEQYF

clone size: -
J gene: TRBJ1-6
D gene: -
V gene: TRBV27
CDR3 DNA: TGTGCCAGCACGACCGTGGAGCCTAATTCACCCCTCCACTTT
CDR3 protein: CASTTVEPNSPLHF

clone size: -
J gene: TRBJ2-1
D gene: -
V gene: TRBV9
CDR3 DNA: TGTGCCAGCAGCGTAGAAGATGGCTACAATGAGCAGTTCTTC
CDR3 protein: CASSVEDGYNEQFF

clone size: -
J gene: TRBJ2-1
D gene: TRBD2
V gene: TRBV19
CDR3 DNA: TGTGCCAGTAGTATTCGGGCTAGCGGGGCCTACAATGAGCAGTTCTTC
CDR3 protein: CASSIRASGAYNEQFF

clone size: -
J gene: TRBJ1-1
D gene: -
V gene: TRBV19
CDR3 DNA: TGTGCCAGTAGTCACGGGGCTCGAACTGAAGCTTTCTTT
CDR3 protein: CASSHGARTEAFF

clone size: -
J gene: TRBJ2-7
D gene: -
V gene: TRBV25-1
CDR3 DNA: TGTGCCAGTAGAGACCTCAGGGATTCCTCCTACGAGCAGTACTTC
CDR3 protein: CASRDLRDSSYEQYF

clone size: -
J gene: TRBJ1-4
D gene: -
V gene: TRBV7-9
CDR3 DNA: TGTGCCAGCGCCACCCCACCGGAGCAGGGAGCAACTAATGAAAAACTGTTTTTT
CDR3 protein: CASATPPEQGATNEKLFF

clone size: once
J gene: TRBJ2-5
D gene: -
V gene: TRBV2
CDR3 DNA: TGTGCCAGCAGTGGGGTAGGGTCCCAAGAGACCCAGTACTTC
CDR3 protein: CASSGVGSQETQYF

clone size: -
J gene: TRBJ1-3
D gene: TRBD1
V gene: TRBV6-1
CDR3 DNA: TGTGCCAGCAGTGTTACAGGGGGATCTGGAAACACCATATATTTT
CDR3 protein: CASSVTGGSGNTIYF

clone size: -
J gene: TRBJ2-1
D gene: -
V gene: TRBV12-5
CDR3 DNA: TGTGCTAGTGGTTTGGCCCTTGGGACTCACAATGAGCAGTTCTTC
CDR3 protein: CASGLALGTHNEQFF

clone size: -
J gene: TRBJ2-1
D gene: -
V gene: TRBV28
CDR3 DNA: TGTGCCAGCAGTTTGACAGGGAGGGGTATTGAGCAGTTCTTC
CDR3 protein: CASSLTGRGIEQFF

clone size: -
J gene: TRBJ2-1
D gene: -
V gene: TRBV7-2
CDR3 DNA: TGTGCCAGCAGCTTAGGGACTGGGGGCTCCTACAATGAGCAGTTCTTC
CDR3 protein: CASSLGTGGSYNEQFF